This TCR beta chain was captured by sequencing in a study of blood T cell repertoires in COVID-19. Study background: Whether acute or convalescent, the COVID-19 samples came from the United States, Italy and Spain.

V shed 6 bases and J 1 base; nucleotides not matched to a gene: 7. The CDR3 contains 15 residues. Germline V gene data show CDR1 as MNHEY and CDR2 as SMNVEV (reference sequence). Some clones are missing from TCRdb's copy, which holds only in-frame ones; the method was immunoSEQ multiplex PCR. The sample yields 250,000 to 300,000 clones, 90% seen once. Source material: PBMCs or T cells enriched from blood (not recorded which). The clonotype originates from a woman aged 30 to 39 who had recovered from COVID-19. The chain employs TRBV27 and TRBJ2-3, with 7 bases fitting TRBD1. CDR3 in amino acids: CASSSGTAGTDTQYF. CDR3 coding DNA: TGTGCCAGCAGCTCCGGGACAGCCGGCACAGATACGCAGTATTTT.